This TCR beta chain was captured in a study of T cells expressing NK-cell markers. This CDR3 contains 14 residues. The germline CDR1 and CDR2 sequences are SGHRS and YFSETQ. From the 5' RACE reads, TCRdb lists one entry per CDR3 protein and no DNA. The ten most abundant clones cover approximately 1.4% of a sample with about 460,000 distinct CDR3 sequences. This clonotype was sampled from a woman aged 45-65 years in good health. Input material: blood T cells: a sorted CD56 or NKG2C T cell subset, CD4+ or CD8+ T cells, or bulk PBMC T cells (not recorded which). The J gene is TRBJ1-2, the V gene TRBV5-1; TCRdb names TRBD1, which stays unverified in the absence of DNA. The CDR3 region is CASSFQGTNYGYTF.